This T cell receptor beta chain was found in a study of blood T cell repertoires in COVID-19. Study overall: T cells, B-cell-depleted T cells, or PBMCs provided the cDNA or gDNA that served as material.

This CDR3 is 17 amino acids long. Germline V gene lookup returns CDR1 MDHEN and CDR2 SYDVKM. V was trimmed by 3 bases and J by 0 bases, leaving 15 bases between them. In the original workflow: For nucleated cells, counts were estimated from reference gene primer amplification. Assay: immunoSEQ multiplex PCR; the TCRdb copy retains only in-frame clones and omits some. V, J and clone size reflect that table, while D and trimming were determined from the DNA. Seen here are roughly 250,000 clones, roughly 90% observed once, and the top ten hold about 2.1%. This chain links TRBV28 with TRBJ1-5; D might be TRBD1 (6 bases). The sample taken for sequencing was peripheral blood. The receptor comes from a middle-aged woman who had recovered from COVID-19. This CDR3 is CASSFGAGGHSNQPQHF. DNA for the CDR3: TGTGCCAGCAGTTTCGGCGCGGGGGGCCATAGCAATCAGCCCCAGCATTTT.